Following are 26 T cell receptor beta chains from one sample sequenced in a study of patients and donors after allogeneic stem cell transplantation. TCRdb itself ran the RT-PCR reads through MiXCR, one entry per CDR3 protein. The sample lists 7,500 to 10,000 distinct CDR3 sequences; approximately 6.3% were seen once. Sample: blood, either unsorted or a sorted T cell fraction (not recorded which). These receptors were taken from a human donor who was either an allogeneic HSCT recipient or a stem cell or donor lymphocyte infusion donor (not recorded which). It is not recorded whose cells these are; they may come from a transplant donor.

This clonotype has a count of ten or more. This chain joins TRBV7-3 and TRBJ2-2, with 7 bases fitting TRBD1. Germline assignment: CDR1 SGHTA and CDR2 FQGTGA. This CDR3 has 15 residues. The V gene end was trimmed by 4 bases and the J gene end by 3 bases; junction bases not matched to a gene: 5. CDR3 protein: CASSYSGTDTGELFF. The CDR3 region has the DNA TGTGCCAGCAGCTACTCCGGGACAGACACCGGGGAGCTGTTTTTT.

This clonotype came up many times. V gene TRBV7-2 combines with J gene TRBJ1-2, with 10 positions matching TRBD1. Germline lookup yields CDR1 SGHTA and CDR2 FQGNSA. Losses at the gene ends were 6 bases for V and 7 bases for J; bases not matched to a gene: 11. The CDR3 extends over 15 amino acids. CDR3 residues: CASSSGQGQVGGYTF. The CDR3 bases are TGTGCCAGCAGTTCGGGACAGGGGCAAGTGGGTGGCTACACCTTC.

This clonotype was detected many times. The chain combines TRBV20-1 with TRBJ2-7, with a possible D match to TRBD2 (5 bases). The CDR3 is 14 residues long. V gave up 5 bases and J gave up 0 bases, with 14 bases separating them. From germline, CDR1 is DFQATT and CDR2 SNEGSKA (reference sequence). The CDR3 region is CSAPAGISSYEQYF. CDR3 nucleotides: TGCAGTGCTCCCGCCGGGATCAGCTCCTACGAGCAGTACTTC.

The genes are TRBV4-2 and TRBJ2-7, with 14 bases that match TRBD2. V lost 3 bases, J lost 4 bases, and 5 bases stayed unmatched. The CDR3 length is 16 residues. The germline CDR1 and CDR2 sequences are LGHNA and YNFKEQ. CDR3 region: CASSHQGTSGSYEQYF. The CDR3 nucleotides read TGTGCCAGCAGCCACCAAGGGACTAGCGGGAGTTACGAGCAGTACTTC.

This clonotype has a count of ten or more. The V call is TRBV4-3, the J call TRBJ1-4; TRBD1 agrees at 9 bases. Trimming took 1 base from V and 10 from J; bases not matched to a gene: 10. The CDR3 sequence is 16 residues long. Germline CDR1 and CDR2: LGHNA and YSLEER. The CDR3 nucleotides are TGCGCCAGCAGCCAAGGCGCCGGGACAGGGACGGCAAAACTGTTTTTT. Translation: CASSQGAGTGTAKLFF.

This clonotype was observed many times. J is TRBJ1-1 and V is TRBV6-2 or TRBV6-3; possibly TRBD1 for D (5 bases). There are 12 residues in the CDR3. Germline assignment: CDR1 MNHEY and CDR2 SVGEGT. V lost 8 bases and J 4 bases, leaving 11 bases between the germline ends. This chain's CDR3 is CASQYGGTEAFF. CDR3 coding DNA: TGTGCCAGCCAGTACGGGGGCACTGAAGCTTTCTTT.

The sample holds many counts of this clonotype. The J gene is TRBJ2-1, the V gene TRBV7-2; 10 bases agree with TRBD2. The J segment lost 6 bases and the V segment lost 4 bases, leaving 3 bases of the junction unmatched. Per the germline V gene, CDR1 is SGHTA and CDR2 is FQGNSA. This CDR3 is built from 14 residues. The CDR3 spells CASSSGLAVNEQFF. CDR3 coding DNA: TGTGCCAGCAGCTCCGGACTAGCGGTCAATGAGCAGTTCTTC. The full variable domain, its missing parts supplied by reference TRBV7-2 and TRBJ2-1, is GAGVSQSPSNKVTEKGKDVELRCDPISGHTALYWYRQSLGQGLEFLIYFQGNSAPDKSGLPSDRFSAERTGGSVSTLTIQRTQQEDSAVYLCASSSGLAVNEQFFGPGTRLTVL.

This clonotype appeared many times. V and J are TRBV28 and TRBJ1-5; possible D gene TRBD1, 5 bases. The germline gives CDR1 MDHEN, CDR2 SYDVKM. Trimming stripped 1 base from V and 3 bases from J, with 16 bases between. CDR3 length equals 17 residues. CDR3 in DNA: TGTGCCAGCAGTTTATCGGCAGGGCAGAGGGACAATCAGCCCCAGCATTTT. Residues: CASSLSAGQRDNQPQHF.

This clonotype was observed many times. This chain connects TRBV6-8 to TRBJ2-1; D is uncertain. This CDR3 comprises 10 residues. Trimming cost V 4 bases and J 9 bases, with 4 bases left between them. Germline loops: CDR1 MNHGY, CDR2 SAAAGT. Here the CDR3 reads CASSSAEQFF. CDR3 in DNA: TGTGCCAGCAGTTCGGCTGAGCAGTTCTTC.

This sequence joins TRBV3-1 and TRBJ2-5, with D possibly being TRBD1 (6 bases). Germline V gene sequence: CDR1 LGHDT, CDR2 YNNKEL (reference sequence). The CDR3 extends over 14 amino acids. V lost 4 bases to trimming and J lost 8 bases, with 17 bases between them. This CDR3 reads CASSPDSSKRTQYF. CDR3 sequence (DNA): TGTGCCAGCAGCCCGGACAGTAGCAAGAGAACCCAGTACTTC.

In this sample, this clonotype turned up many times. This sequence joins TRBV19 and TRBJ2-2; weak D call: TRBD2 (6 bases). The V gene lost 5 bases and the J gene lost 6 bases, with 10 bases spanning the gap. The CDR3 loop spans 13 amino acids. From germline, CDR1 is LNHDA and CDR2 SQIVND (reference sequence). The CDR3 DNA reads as TGTGCCAGTAGTCCGAGGAGGGCCGGGGAGCTGTTTTTT. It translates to CASSPRRAGELFF.

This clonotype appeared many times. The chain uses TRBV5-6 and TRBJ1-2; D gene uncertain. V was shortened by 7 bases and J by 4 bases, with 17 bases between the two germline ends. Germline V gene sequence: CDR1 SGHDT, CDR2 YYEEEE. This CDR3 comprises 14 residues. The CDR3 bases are TGTGCCAGCTATGCCCGAGGAGGGCTCTATGGCTACACCTTC. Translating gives CASYARGGLYGYTF.

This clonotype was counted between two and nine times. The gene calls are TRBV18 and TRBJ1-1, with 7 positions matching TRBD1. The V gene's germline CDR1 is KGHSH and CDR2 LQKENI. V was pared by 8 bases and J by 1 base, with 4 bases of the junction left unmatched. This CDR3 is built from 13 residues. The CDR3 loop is CASATGENTEAFF. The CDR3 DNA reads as TGTGCCAGCGCCACAGGGGAGAACACTGAAGCTTTCTTT.

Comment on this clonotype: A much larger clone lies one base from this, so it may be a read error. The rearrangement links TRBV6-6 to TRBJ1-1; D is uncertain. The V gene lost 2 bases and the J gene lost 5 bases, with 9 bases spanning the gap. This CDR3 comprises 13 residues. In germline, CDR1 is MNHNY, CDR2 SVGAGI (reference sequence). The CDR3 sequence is CASSYMLSTEAFF. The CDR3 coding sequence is TGTGCCAGCAGTTACATGTTGAGTACTGAAGCTTTCTTT.

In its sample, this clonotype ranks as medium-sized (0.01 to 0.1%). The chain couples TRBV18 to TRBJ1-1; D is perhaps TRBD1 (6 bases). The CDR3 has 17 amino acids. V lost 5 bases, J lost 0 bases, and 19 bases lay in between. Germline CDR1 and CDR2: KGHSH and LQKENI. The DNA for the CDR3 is TGTGCCAGCTCAAAATTCAGGGGAATCGCAATGAACACTGAAGCTTTCTTT. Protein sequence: CASSKFRGIAMNTEAFF.

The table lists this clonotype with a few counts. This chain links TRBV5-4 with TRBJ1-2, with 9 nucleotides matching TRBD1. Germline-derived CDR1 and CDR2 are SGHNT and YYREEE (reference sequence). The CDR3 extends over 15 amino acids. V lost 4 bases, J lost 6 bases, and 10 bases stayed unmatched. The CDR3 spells CASSPTPGQGHGYTF. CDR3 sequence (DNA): TGTGCCAGCAGCCCAACCCCGGGACAGGGCCATGGCTACACCTTC.

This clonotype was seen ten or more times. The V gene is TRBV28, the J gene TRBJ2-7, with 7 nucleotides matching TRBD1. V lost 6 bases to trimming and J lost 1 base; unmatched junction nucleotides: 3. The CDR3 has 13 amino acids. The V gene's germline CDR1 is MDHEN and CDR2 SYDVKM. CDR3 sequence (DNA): TGTGCCAGCAGCTCGGGACAGTCCTACGAGCAGTACTTC. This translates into CASSSGQSYEQYF.

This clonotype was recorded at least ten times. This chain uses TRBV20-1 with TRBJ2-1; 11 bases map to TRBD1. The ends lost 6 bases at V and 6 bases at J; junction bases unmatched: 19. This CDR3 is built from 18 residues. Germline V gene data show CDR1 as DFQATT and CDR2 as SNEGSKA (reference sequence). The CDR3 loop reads CSANSLWPPGQGVNEQFF. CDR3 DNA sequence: TGCAGTGCGAACTCCCTTTGGCCCCCGGGACAGGGGGTCAATGAGCAGTTCTTC.

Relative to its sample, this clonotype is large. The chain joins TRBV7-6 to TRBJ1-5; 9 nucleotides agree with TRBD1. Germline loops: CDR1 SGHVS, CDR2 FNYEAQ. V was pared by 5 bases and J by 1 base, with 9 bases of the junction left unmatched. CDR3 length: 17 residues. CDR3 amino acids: CASSPGQGSISNQPQHF. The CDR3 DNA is TGTGCCAGCAGCCCAGGACAGGGGTCCATCAGCAATCAGCCCCAGCATTTT. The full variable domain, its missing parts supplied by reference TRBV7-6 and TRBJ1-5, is GAGVSQSPRYKVTKRGQDVALRCDPISGHVSLYWYRQALGQGPEFLTYFNYEAQQDKSGLPNDRFSAERPEGSISTLTIQRTEQRDSAMYRCASSPGQGSISNQPQHFGDGTRLSIL.

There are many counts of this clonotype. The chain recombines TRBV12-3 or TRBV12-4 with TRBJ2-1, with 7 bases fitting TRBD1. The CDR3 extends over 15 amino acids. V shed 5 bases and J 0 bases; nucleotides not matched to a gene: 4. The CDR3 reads CASSADRSSYNEQFF. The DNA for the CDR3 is TGTGCCAGCAGTGCGGACAGGTCCTCCTACAATGAGCAGTTCTTC.

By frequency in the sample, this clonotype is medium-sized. The DNA of the CDR3 is TGCAGTGCTAGAAGGCAGAGCAATCAGCCCCAGCATTTT. This gives the protein CSARRQSNQPQHF. The J gene is TRBJ1-5, the V gene TRBV20-1, with D uncertain. Germline-derived CDR1 and CDR2 are DFQATT and SNEGSKA (reference sequence). The CDR3 spans 13 residues. The V and J ends lost 2 bases and 1 base respectively, with 6 bases between them.

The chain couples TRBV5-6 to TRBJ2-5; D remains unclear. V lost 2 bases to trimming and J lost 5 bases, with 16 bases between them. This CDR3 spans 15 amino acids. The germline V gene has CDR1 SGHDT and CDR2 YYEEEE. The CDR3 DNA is TGTGCCAGCAGCTTCGGCCCTCGCCTCGGGGAGACCCAGTACTTC. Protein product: CASSFGPRLGETQYF.

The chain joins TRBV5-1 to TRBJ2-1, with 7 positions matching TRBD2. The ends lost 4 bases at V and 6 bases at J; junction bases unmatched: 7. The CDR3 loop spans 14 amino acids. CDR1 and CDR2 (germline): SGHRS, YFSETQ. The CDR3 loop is CASSPGGTPNEQFF. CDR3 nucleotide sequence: TGCGCCAGCAGCCCCGGGGGGACCCCCAATGAGCAGTTCTTC.

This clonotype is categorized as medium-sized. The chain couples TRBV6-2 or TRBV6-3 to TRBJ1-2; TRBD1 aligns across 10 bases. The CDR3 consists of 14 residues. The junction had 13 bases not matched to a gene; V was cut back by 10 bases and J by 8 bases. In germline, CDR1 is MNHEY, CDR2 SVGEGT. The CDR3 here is CATGTGAQTRGYTF. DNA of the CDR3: TGTGCCACCGGGACAGGGGCTCAGACGAGGGGCTACACCTTC.

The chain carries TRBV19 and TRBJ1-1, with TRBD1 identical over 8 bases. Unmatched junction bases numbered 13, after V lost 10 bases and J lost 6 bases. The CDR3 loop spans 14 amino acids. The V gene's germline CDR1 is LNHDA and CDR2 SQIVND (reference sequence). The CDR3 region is CATLGQGGRAEAFF. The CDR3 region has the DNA TGTGCCACCCTAGGACAGGGCGGTCGCGCTGAAGCTTTCTTT.

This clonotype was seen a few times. Here the CDR3 reads CASRVSQGAAAYEQYF. In nucleotides, the CDR3 is TGTGCCAGCAGGGTTAGCCAGGGGGCGGCGGCCTACGAGCAGTACTTC. This sequence joins TRBV7-2 and TRBJ2-7; 8 bases match TRBD1. The CDR3 contains 16 residues. The V gene end was trimmed by 6 bases and the J gene end by 2 bases; junction bases not matched to a gene: 12. CDR1 and CDR2 (germline): SGHTA, FQGNSA.